The 17 T cell receptor beta chains below were found in one sample sequenced in a study of blood T cell repertoires in COVID-19. Clones were sequenced by immunoSEQ multiplex PCR, and TCRdb holds only the in-frame ones, with some missing. The sample includes about 170,000 clones, approximately 84% of them seen just once. The sample was peripheral blood. These receptors were collected from a woman at least 80 years old with acute or convalescent COVID-19.

The V call is TRBV18, the J call TRBJ1-3, with D tentatively TRBD1 (5 bases). Germline assignment: CDR1 KGHSH and CDR2 LQKENI. This CDR3 has 15 residues. V was clipped by 4 bases and J by 0 bases, with 10 bases between them. DNA of the CDR3: TGTGCCAGCTCACAACAGGAAGACTCTGGAAACACCATATATTTT. Protein sequence: CASSQQEDSGNTIYF.

The chain uses TRBV25-1 and TRBJ1-4; tentative D call: TRBD1 (5 bases). Germline V gives CDR1 MGHDK, CDR2 SYGVNS. The CDR3 has 15 amino acids. V was pared by 0 bases and J by 4 bases, with 9 bases between. The CDR3 nucleotides are TGTGCCAGCAGTGAATACGGGGGTAGTAATGAAAAACTGTTTTTT. The encoded protein is CASSEYGGSNEKLFF.

The V call is TRBV28, the J call TRBJ2-2; 7 bases align to TRBD2. J was trimmed by 5 bases and V by 6 bases; bases with no gene match: 6. This CDR3 spans 14 amino acids. CDR1 and CDR2 (germline): MDHEN, SYDVKM. The CDR3 region has the DNA TGTGCCAGCAGGACCACGGGGGGAACCGGGGAGCTGTTTTTT. Translated: CASRTTGGTGELFF.

The chain couples TRBV4-3 to TRBJ1-1; 7 nucleotides agree with TRBD1. This CDR3 comprises 15 residues. The ends lost 0 bases at V and 4 bases at J; junction bases unmatched: 5. Germline V gene lookup returns CDR1 LGHNA and CDR2 YSLEER. CDR3 region: CASSQDAGGSTEAFF. CDR3 coding DNA: TGCGCCAGCAGCCAAGATGCAGGGGGTAGCACTGAAGCTTTCTTT.

CDR3 protein: CASSERLHGAFF. CDR3 DNA sequence: TGTGCCAGCAGTGAACGCCTCCACGGAGCTTTCTTT. The chain uses TRBV6-1 and TRBJ1-1; D remains ambiguous. CDR1 is MNHNS and CDR2 is SASEGT in the germline V gene. This CDR3 has 12 amino acids. Between the trimmed V and J ends, which lost 2 bases and 10 bases, there was a span of 11 bases.

This chain uses TRBV6-2 or TRBV6-3 with TRBJ2-7; D is perhaps TRBD2 (5 bases). The CDR3 contains 15 residues. V gave up 0 bases and J gave up 3 bases, with 12 bases separating them. Germline CDR1 is MNHEY and CDR2 is SVGEGT. CDR3 sequence (DNA): TGTGCCAGCAGTTACTCCGGACTGGGGAACTACGAGCAGTACTTC. It is translated as CASSYSGLGNYEQYF.

This chain connects TRBV18 to TRBJ1-2; possible D gene TRBD1, 5 bases. V gave up 0 bases and J gave up 0 bases, with 11 bases separating them. Germline loops: CDR1 KGHSH, CDR2 LQKENI. The CDR3 extends over 16 amino acids. CDR3 region: CASSPPRAETNYGYTF. CDR3 nucleotides: TGTGCCAGCTCACCACCCAGGGCCGAGACTAACTATGGCTACACCTTC.

J is TRBJ2-5 and V is TRBV11-2, with 11 bases aligning to TRBD2. Unmatched junction bases numbered 5, after V lost 0 bases and J lost 5 bases. The germline V gene has CDR1 SGHAT and CDR2 FQNNGV. The CDR3 is made up of 16 amino acids. The CDR3 here is CASSLDLWTSGETQYF. In DNA, the CDR3 is TGTGCCAGCAGCTTAGACCTTTGGACTAGCGGGGAGACCCAGTACTTC.

The chain links TRBV6-1 to TRBJ1-2; tentatively, D is TRBD1 (5 bases). The V gene's germline CDR1 is MNHNS and CDR2 SASEGT. This CDR3 has 15 residues. V lost 1 base to trimming and J lost 5 bases, with 14 bases between them. The CDR3 bases are TGTGCCAGCAGTGAAGGAGAAGGGGCGGGGTATGGCTACACCTTC. Its translation is CASSEGEGAGYGYTF.

J is TRBJ2-1 and V is TRBV24-1; D is possibly TRBD2 (6 bases). Trimming took off 5 bases at V and 5 bases at J, with 12 bases between the two ends. The CDR3 covers 14 residues. The V gene's germline CDR1 is KGHDR and CDR2 SFDVKD. The DNA for the CDR3 is TGTGCCACCAGTGGGAAGGGAGGAGACAATGAGCAGTTCTTC. Translated: CATSGKGGDNEQFF.

This chain connects TRBV3-1 (or the pseudogene TRBV3-2) to TRBJ2-2; the D gene is possibly TRBD2 (6 bases). Germline loops: CDR1 LGHDT, CDR2 YNNKEL (reference sequence). This CDR3 comprises 16 residues. Trimming left V 0 bases short and J 2 bases short, with 10 bases between. The CDR3 loop reads CASSQDRGTNTGELFF. The CDR3 bases are TGTGCCAGCAGCCAAGATCGTGGGACTAACACCGGGGAGCTGTTTTTT.

Of note for this clone: At one end, the junction sequence differs from germline, possibly due to a read error. CDR3 DNA: TGTGCCAGCAGCGCGGAGGGGACTAGCAGAGATACGCAGTATTTT. This codes for CASSAEGTSRDTQYF. J is TRBJ2-3 and V is TRBV9, with TRBD2 matching over 9 bases. Germline V gives CDR1 SGDLS, CDR2 YYNGEE. The CDR3 consists of 15 residues.

The chain joins TRBV2 to TRBJ2-1; 11 bases are shared with TRBD2. This CDR3 is 15 amino acids long. From germline, CDR1 is SNHLY and CDR2 FYNNEI. V shed 4 bases and J 6 bases; nucleotides not matched to a gene: 5. This chain's CDR3 is CASSVTSGKSNEQFF. The CDR3 bases are TGTGCCAGCAGTGTGACTAGCGGGAAATCCAATGAGCAGTTCTTC.

The chain uses TRBV29-1 and TRBJ2-1, with 7 bases identical to TRBD2. After removal of 3 bases from V and 3 bases from J, the junction contained 5 bases not matched to a gene. CDR3 length: 14 amino acids. Germline CDR1 is SQVTM and CDR2 is ANQGSEA. CDR3 in amino acids: CSVEGWEGYNEQFF. CDR3 coding DNA: TGCAGCGTTGAGGGGTGGGAGGGCTACAATGAGCAGTTCTTC.

The chain couples TRBV5-4 to TRBJ2-7; TRBD2 might be the D (6 bases). The CDR3 totals 15 residues. Trimming shortened V by 3 bases and J by 3 bases, and 16 bases separated the two germline ends. The germline V gene has CDR1 SGHNT and CDR2 YYREEE (reference sequence). The CDR3 sequence is CASSSGPGENYEQYF. CDR3 nucleotide sequence: TGTGCCAGCAGCTCGGGGCCGGGGGAGAACTACGAGCAGTACTTC.

The chain joins TRBV18 to TRBJ2-7, with 8 bases that match TRBD1. Germline V gives CDR1 KGHSH, CDR2 LQKENI. V lost 4 bases to trimming and J lost 5 bases; unmatched junction nucleotides: 7. The CDR3 contains 14 residues. CDR3 nucleotide sequence: TGTGCCAGCTCACTCGACAGGGGATACGACGAGCAGTACTTC. Translating it yields CASSLDRGYDEQYF.

This chain connects TRBV5-1 to TRBJ2-3; the match to TRBD1 covers 7 bases. Germline trimming cut 2 bases from V and 4 bases from J; bases unmatched to any gene: 1. Germline assignment: CDR1 SGHRS and CDR2 YFSETQ. The CDR3 contains 13 residues. The CDR3: CASSLGGPDTQYF. Written as DNA, the CDR3 is TGCGCCAGCAGCTTAGGGGGCCCAGATACGCAGTATTTT.